This is a list of T cell receptor beta chains from one sample in a study of T cell repertoires in cytomegalovirus infection. Each CDR3 protein is one row after TCRdb ran MiXCR on the reads. The sample lists more than 350,000 distinct CDR3 sequences, approximately 33% occurring once. Sequenced sample: PBMCs. All receptors derive from a human donor in good health (CMV status not recorded). Some clones in this sample may be carry-over from other donors' samples. The CDR3 runs from the conserved cysteine through the conserved F or W. Each record gives: D gene, clone size, J gene, V gene, CDR3 protein, CDR3 DNA. D genes are given only for firm matches. The size entry is marked missing in some rows and otherwise reads once, few, many or a size class.

>.|.|TRBJ2-2|TRBV24-1
CATSAGFTGELFF
TGTGCCACCAGTGCAGGTTTCACCGGGGAGCTGTTTTTT
>TRBD2|.|TRBJ2-1|TRBV6-2/TRBV6-3
CASSYVGLAGLNEQFF
TGTGCCAGCAGTTACGTCGGACTAGCGGGACTCAATGAGCAGTTCTTC
>.|few|TRBJ2-1|TRBV11-1
CASSPMRASYNEQFF
TGTGCCAGCAGCCCGATGCGAGCATCCTACAATGAGCAGTTCTTC
>.|many|TRBJ2-6|TRBV14
CASSQVGAGANVLTF
TGTGCCAGCAGCCAAGTGGGTGCTGGGGCCAACGTCCTGACTTTC
>TRBD1|few|TRBJ1-4|TRBV12-3/TRBV12-4
CASTGQEGEKLFF
TGTGCCAGCACCGGACAGGAGGGCGAAAAACTGTTTTTT
>TRBD1|.|TRBJ2-7|TRBV5-4
CASSVGDRGYEQYF
TGTGCCAGCAGCGTAGGGGACAGGGGCTACGAGCAGTACTTC
>.|few|TRBJ2-1|TRBV28
CASSGRAATSNEQFF
TGTGCCAGCAGTGGCAGGGCGGCTACGTCCAATGAGCAGTTCTTC
>.|.|TRBJ2-5|TRBV2
CASTGTAQETQYF
TGTGCCAGCACCGGGACTGCGCAAGAGACCCAGTACTTC
>.|few|TRBJ1-1|TRBV12-3/TRBV12-4
CASSSYPGEHTEAFF
TGTGCCAGCAGTTCCTACCCTGGCGAGCACACTGAAGCTTTCTTT
>.|.|TRBJ2-3|TRBV7-8
CASSLQKGDLNTQYF
TGTGCCAGCAGCCTCCAAAAGGGAGATCTGAATACGCAGTATTTT
>.|many|TRBJ1-1|TRBV7-9
CASSSIKLVAFF
TGTGCCAGCAGCTCAATAAAGCTGGTCGCTTTCTTT
>TRBD1|few|TRBJ2-1|TRBV19
CASRMTGGSNEQFF
TGTGCCAGTAGAATGACAGGGGGATCGAATGAGCAGTTCTTC
>TRBD2|.|TRBJ2-1|TRBV4-3
CASSQLGLAGGQQFF
TGCGCCAGCAGCCAATTAGGGCTAGCGGGGGGCCAGCAGTTCTTC
>.|many|TRBJ2-3|TRBV7-8
CASSPNGDTQYF
TGTGCCAGCAGCCCGAACGGAGATACGCAGTATTTT
>TRBD1|many|TRBJ2-1|TRBV6-6
CASSYGTGGYNEQFF
TGTGCCAGCAGTTACGGGACAGGGGGTTACAATGAGCAGTTCTTC
>.|.|TRBJ1-1|TRBV9
CASSQGPSLTEAFF
TGTGCCAGCAGCCAGGGACCTTCGCTCACTGAAGCTTTCTTT
>TRBD2|.|TRBJ2-3|TRBV6-6
CASSYSGGAGDTQYF
TGTGCCAGCAGTTATAGCGGGGGGGCGGGAGATACGCAGTATTTT
>.|.|TRBJ2-7|TRBV6-2/TRBV6-3
CASSPPIGQWKYEQYF
TGTGCCAGCAGCCCCCCCATCGGGCAGTGGAAGTACGAGCAGTACTTC
>TRBD2|.|TRBJ2-3|TRBV24-1
CATSDRGLAGGVWDTQYF
TGTGCCACCAGTGACCGCGGACTAGCGGGGGGTGTCTGGGATACGCAGTATTTT
>.|.|TRBJ2-1|TRBV29-1
CSVEFLKTVKGLGQFF
TGCAGCGTTGAATTCCTAAAGACCGTCAAAGGGCTCGGGCAGTTCTTC
>TRBD2|few|TRBJ2-3|TRBV7-9
CASKGGGGPRTYTDTQYF
TGTGCCAGCAAGGGTGGCGGGGGGCCCCGAACCTACACAGATACGCAGTATTTT
>.|.|TRBJ2-1|TRBV6-5
CATHPPGLSYNEQFF
TGTGCCACCCACCCCCCGGGACTTTCCTACAATGAGCAGTTCTTC
>.|.|TRBJ1-5|TRBV5-6
CASSYGTSNQPQHF
TGTGCCAGCAGCTACGGGACATCTAATCAGCCCCAGCATTTT
>.|few|TRBJ1-5|TRBV18
CASSPMGDQPQHF
TGTGCCAGCTCACCAATGGGGGATCAGCCCCAGCATTTT
>.|few|TRBJ1-2|TRBV2
CASSDVRGSLYGYTF
TGTGCCAGCAGTGATGTTAGGGGTTCATTGTATGGCTACACCTTC
>TRBD1|few|TRBJ1-4|TRBV7-6
CASSHGQGAANEKLFF
TGTGCCAGCAGCCACGGACAGGGGGCTGCTAATGAAAAACTGTTTTTT
>.|once|TRBJ2-1|TRBV5-6
CASSWPGRRKSNEQFF
TGTGCCAGCAGCTGGCCTGGACGAAGAAAGTCGAATGAGCAGTTCTTC
>.|.|TRBJ1-1|TRBV4-1
CASSQDSNTEAFF
TGCGCCAGCAGCCAAGACTCTAACACTGAAGCTTTCTTT
>.|few|TRBJ2-3|TRBV14
CASSQVPVTDTQYF
TGTGCCAGCAGCCAAGTCCCAGTCACAGATACGCAGTATTTT
>.|few|TRBJ2-1|TRBV2
CASSETQGAYNEQFF
TGTGCCAGCAGTGAAACGCAGGGTGCCTACAATGAGCAGTTCTTC
>TRBD1|once|TRBJ1-5|TRBV2
CASRQGRSNQPQHF
TGTGCCAGCCGACAGGGCCGAAGCAATCAGCCCCAGCATTTT
>TRBD2|.|TRBJ2-1|TRBV20-1
CSARTSGAYNEQFF
TGCAGTGCTAGGACTAGCGGGGCCTACAATGAGCAGTTCTTC
>.|many|TRBJ1-2|TRBV6-1
CASSEGQIKNYGYTF
TGTGCCAGCAGTGAAGGACAGATTAAAAACTATGGCTACACCTTC
>.|.|TRBJ1-1|TRBV4-1
CASSQVRGAGYTEALF
TGCGCCAGCAGCCAAGTAAGGGGGGCGGGGTACACTGAAGCTTTATTT
>TRBD1|few|TRBJ2-1|TRBV6-6
CASSLDRGLSEQFF
TGTGCCAGCAGTCTCGACAGGGGATTGAGTGAGCAGTTCTTC
>.|many|TRBJ2-1|TRBV7-2
CASSFQGREQFF
TGTGCCAGCAGCTTCCAGGGAAGAGAGCAGTTCTTC
>.|.|TRBJ2-2|TRBV6-2/TRBV6-3
CASSQIQGTGELFF
TGTGCCAGCAGTCAAATACAGGGCACCGGGGAGCTGTTTTTT
>TRBD1|.|TRBJ1-1|TRBV15
CATSIDRGHTEAFF
TGTGCCACCAGCATAGACAGGGGGCACACTGAAGCTTTCTTT
>.|.|TRBJ2-5|TRBV5-4
CASSLGHPPRETQYF
TGTGCCAGCAGCTTGGGACACCCCCCGAGGGAGACCCAGTACTTC
>.|.|TRBJ1-1|TRBV5-8
CASSLYKTEAFF
TGTGCCAGCAGCTTGTACAAGACTGAAGCTTTCTTT
>.|.|TRBJ2-1|TRBV5-1
CASSLIPGPSEQFF
TGCGCCAGCAGCTTGATTCCGGGTCCAAGTGAGCAGTTCTTC
>.|few|TRBJ2-3|TRBV10-3
CAISEGGTQYF
TGTGCCATCAGTGAGGGAGGTACGCAGTATTTT
>TRBD1|.|TRBJ2-7|TRBV25-1
CASSSLTGTYEQYF
TGTGCCAGCAGCTCACTGACAGGGACCTACGAGCAGTACTTC
>.|.|TRBJ2-1|TRBV25-1
CARSPPNGGFFNEQFF
TGTGCCCGCAGTCCCCCAAACGGGGGTTTTTTCAATGAGCAGTTCTTC
>.|.|TRBJ2-2|TRBV12-3/TRBV12-4
CASRPAGRLNTGELFF
TGTGCCAGCAGGCCCGCGGGGCGCCTCAACACCGGGGAGCTGTTTTTT
>.|few|TRBJ1-5|TRBV7-2
CASSLFGGHSNQPQHF
TGTGCCAGCAGCTTATTCGGGGGACATAGCAATCAGCCCCAGCATTTT
>.|.|TRBJ2-3|TRBV4-1
CASSQARGKTDTQYF
TGCGCCAGCAGCCAAGCCAGGGGAAAGACAGATACGCAGTATTTT
>.|.|TRBJ2-2|TRBV7-8
CASSLVSRAGTGELFF
TGTGCCAGCAGCTTAGTCAGCAGGGCAGGCACCGGGGAGCTGTTTTTT
>.|once|TRBJ1-1|TRBV18
CASSPLMGANTEAFF
TGTGCCAGCTCACCACTAATGGGGGCGAACACTGAAGCTTTCTTT
>.|.|TRBJ2-1|TRBV20-1
CSASEIYRENEQFF
TGCAGTGCTTCAGAGATCTACAGGGAAAATGAGCAGTTCTTC
>.|.|TRBJ1-2|TRBV28
CASKREGTSYGYKF
TGTGCCAGCAAGAGAGAAGGGACAAGCTATGGCTACAAATTC
>.|.|TRBJ1-2|TRBV5-4
CASIQQGGYGYTF
TGTGCCAGCATCCAACAGGGAGGCTATGGCTACACCTTC